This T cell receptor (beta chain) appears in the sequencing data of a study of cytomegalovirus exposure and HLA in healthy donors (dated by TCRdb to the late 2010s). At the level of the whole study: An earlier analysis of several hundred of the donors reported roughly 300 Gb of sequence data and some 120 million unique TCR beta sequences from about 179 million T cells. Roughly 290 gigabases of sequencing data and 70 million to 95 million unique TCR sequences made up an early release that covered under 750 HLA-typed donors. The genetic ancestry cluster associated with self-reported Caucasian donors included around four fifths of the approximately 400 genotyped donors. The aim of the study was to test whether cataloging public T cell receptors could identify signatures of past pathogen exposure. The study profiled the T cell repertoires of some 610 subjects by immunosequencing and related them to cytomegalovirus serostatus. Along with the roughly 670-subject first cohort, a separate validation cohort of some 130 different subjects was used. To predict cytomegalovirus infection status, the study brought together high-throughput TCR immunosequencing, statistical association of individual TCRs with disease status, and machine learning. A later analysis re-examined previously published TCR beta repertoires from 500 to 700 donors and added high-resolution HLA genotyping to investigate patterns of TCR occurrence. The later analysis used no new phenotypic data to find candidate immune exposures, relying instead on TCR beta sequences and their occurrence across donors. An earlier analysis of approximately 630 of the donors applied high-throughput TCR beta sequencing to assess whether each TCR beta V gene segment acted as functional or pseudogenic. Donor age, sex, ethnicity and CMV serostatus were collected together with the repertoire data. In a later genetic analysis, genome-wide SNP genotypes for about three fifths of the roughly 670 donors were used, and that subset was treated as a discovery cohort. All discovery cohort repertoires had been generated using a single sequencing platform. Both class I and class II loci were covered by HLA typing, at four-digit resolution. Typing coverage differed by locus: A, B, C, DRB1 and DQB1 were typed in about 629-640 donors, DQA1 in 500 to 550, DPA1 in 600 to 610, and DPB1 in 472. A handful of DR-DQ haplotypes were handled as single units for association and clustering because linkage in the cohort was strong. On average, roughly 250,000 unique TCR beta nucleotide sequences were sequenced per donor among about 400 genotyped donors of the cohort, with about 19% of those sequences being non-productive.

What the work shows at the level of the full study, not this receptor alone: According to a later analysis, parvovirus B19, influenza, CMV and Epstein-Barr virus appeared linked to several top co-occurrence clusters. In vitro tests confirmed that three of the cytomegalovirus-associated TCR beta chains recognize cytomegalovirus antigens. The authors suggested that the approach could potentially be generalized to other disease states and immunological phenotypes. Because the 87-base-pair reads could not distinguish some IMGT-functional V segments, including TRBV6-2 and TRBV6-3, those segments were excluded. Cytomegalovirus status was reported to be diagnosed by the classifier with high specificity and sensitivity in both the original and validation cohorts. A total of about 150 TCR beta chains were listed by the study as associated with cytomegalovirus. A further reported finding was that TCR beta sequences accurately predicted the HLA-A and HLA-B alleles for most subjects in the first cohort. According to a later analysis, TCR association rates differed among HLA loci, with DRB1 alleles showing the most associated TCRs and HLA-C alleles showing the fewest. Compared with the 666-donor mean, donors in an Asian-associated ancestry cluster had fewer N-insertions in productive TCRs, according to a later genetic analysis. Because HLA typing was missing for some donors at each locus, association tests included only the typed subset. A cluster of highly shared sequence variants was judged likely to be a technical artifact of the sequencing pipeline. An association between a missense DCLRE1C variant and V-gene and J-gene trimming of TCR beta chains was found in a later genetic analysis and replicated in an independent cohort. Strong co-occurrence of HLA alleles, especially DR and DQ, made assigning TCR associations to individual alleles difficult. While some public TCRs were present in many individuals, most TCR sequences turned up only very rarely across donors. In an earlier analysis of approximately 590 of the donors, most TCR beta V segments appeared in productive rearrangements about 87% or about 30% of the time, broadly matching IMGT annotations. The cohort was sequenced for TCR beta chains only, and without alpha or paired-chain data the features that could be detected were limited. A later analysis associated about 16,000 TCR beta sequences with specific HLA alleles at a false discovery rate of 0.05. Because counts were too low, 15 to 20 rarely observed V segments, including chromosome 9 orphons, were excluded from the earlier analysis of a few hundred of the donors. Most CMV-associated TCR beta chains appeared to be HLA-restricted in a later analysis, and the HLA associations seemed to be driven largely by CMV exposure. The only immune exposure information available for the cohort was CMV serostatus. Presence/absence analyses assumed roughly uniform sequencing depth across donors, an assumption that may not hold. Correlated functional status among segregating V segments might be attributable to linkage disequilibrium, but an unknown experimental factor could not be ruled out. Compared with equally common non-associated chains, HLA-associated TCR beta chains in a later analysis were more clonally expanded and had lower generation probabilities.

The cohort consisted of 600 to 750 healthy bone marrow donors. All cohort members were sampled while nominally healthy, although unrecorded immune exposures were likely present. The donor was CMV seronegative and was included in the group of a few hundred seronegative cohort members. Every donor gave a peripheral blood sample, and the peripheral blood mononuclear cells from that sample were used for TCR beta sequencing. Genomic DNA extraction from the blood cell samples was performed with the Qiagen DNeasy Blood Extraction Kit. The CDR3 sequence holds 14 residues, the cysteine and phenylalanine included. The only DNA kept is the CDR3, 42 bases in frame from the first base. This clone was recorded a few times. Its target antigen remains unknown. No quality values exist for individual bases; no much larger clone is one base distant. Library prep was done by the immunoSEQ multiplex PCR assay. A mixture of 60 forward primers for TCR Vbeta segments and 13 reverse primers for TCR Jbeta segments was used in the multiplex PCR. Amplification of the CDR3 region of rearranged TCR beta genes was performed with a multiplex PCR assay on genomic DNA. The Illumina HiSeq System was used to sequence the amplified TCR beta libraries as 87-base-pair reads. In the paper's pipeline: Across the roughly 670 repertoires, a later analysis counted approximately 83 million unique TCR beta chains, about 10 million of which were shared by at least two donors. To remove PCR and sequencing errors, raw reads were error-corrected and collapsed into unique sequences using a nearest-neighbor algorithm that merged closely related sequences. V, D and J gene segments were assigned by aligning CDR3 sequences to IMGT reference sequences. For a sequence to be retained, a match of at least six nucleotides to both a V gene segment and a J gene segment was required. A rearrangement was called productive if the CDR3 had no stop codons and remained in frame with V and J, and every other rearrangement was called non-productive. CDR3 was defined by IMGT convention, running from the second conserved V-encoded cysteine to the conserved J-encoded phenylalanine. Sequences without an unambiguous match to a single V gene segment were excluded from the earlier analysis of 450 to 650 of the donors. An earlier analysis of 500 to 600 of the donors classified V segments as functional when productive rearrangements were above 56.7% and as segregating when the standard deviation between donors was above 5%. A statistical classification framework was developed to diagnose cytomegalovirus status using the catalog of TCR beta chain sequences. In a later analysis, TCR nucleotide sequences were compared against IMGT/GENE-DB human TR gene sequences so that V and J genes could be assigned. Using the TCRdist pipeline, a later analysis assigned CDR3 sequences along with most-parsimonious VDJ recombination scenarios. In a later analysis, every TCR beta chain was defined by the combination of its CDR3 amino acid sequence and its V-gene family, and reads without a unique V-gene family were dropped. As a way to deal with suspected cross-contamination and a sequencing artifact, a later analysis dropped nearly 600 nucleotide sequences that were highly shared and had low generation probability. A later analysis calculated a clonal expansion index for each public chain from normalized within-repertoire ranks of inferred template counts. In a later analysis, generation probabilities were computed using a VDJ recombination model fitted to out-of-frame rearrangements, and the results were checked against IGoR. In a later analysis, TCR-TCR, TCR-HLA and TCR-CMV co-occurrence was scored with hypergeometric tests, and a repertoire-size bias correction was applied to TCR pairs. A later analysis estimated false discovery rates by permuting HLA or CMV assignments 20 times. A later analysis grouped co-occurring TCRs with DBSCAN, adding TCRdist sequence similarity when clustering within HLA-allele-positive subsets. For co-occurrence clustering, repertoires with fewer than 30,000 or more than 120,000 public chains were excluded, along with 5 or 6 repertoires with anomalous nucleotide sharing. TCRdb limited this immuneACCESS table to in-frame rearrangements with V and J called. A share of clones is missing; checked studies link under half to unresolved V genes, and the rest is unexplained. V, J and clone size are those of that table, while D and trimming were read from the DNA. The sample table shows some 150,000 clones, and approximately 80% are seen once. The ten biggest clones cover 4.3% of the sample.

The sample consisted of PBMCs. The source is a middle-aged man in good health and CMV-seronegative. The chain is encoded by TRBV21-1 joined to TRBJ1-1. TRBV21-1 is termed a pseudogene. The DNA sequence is TGTGCCAGCTATGGGCCCTTATCAGGAGGTGAGGCTTTCTTT. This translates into CASYGPLSGGEAFF.